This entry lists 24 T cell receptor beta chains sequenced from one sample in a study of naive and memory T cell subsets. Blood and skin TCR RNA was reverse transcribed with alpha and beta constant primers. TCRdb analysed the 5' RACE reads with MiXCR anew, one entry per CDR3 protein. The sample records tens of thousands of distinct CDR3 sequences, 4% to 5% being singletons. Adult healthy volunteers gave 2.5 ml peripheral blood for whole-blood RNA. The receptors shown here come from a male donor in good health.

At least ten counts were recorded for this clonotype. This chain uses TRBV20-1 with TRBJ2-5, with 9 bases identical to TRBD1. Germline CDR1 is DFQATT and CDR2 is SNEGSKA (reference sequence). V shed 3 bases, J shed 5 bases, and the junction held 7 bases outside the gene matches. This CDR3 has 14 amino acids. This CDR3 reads CSARLNRGLETQYF. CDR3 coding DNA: TGCAGTGCTAGGTTAAACAGGGGGCTTGAGACCCAGTACTTC.

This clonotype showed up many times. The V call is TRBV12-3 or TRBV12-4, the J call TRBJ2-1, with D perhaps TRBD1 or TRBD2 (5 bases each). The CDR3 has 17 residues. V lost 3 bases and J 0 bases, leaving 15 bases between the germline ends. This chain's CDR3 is CASSFEGTPSSYNEQFF. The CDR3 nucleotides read TGTGCCAGCAGTTTCGAAGGGACCCCGAGCTCCTACAATGAGCAGTTCTTC.

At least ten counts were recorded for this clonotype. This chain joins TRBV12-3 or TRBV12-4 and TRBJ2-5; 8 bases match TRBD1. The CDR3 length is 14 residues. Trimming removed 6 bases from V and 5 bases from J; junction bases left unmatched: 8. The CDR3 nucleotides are TGTGCCAGCAGCCTCGGACAGGGTCTGGAGACCCAGTACTTC. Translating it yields CASSLGQGLETQYF.

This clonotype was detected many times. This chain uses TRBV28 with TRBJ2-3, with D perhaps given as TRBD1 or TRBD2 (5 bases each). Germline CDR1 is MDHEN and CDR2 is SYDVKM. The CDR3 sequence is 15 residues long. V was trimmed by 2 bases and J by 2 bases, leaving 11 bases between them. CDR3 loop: CASSLDRGTTDTQYF. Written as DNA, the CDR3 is TGTGCCAGCAGTTTAGACAGAGGGACCACAGATACGCAGTATTTT.

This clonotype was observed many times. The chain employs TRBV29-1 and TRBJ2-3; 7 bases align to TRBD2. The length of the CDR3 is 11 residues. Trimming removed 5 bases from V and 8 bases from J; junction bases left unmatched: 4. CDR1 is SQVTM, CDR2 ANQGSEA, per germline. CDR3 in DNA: TGCAGCGTTCTCGGACTAGGTACGCAGTATTTT. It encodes CSVLGLGTQYF.

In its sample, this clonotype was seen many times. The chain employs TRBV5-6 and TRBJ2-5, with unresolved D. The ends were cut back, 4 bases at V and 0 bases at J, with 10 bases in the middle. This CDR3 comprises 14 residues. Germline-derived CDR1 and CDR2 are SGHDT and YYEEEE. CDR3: CASSEALNQETQYF. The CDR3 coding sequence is TGTGCCAGCAGCGAGGCCCTTAACCAAGAGACCCAGTACTTC.

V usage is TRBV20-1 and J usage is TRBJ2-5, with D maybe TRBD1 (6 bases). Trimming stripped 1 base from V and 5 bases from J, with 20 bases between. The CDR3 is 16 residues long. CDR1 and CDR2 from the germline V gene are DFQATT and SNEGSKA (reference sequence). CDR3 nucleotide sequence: TGCAGTGCTAGAGGGGCTGGACAGAGTTATGTCGAGACCCAGTACTTC. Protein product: CSARGAGQSYVETQYF.

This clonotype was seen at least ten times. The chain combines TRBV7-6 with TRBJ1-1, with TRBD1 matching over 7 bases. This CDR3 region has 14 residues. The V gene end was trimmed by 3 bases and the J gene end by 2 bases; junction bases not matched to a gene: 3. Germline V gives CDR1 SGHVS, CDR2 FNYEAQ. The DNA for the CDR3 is TGTGCCAGCAGCTTGGGACAGCGAAACACTGAAGCTTTCTTT. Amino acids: CASSLGQRNTEAFF. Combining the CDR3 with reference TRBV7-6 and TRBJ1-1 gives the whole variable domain GAGVSQSPRYKVTKRGQDVALRCDPISGHVSLYWYRQALGQGPEFLTYFNYEAQQDKSGLPNDRFSAERPEGSISTLTIQRTEQRDSAMYRCASSLGQRNTEAFFGQGTRLTVV.

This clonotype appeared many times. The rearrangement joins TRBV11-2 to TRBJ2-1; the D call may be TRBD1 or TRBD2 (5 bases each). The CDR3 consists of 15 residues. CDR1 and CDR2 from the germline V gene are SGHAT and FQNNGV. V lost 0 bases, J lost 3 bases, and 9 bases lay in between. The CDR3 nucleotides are TGTGCCAGCAGCTTAGAGGGGGAGCGCTACAATGAGCAGTTCTTC. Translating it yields CASSLEGERYNEQFF.

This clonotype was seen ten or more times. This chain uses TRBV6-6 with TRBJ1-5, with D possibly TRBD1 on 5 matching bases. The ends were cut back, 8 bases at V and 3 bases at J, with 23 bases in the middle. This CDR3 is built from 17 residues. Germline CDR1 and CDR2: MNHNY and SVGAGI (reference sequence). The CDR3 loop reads CASGGGWQLRTNQPQHF. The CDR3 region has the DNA TGTGCCAGCGGGGGGGGTTGGCAACTCCGAACCAATCAGCCCCAGCATTTT.

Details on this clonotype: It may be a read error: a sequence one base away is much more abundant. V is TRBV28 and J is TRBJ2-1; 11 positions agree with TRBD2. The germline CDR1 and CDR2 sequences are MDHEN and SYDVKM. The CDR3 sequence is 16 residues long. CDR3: CASRPGTSGPYNEHFF. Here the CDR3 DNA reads TGTGCCAGCAGGCCCGGGACTAGCGGACCCTACAATGAGCATTTCTTC.

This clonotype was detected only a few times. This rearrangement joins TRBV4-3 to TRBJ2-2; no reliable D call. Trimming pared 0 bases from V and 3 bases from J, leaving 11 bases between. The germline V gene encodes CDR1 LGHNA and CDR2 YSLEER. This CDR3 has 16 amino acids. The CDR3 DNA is TGCGCCAGCAGCCAAGATTCGGGCGGACACACCGGGGAGCTGTTTTTT. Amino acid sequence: CASSQDSGGHTGELFF.

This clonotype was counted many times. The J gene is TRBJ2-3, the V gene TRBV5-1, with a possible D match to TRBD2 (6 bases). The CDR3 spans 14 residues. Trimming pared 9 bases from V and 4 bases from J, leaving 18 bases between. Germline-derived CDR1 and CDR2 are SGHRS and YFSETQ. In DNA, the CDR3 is TGCGCCACCACCTTGGGCCGCGGGGCAGATACGCAGTATTTT. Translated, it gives CATTLGRGADTQYF.

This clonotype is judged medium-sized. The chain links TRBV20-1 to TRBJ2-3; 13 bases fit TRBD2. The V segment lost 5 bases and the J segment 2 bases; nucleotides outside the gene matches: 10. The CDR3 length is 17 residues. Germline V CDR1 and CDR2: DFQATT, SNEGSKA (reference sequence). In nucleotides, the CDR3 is TGCAGTGCTCCCGGGACTAGCGGGATCAGATTCACAGATACGCAGTATTTT. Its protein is CSAPGTSGIRFTDTQYF.

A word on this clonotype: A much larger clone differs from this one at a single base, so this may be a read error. CDR3 residues: CVSSLVQGGNLGTEAFF. The CDR3 bases are TGTGTCAGCAGCTTAGTGCAGGGAGGAAATTTGGGCACTGAAGCTTTCTTT. The chain recombines TRBV7-6 with TRBJ1-1, with a possible D match to TRBD1 (5 bases). Germline CDR1 reads SGHVS; CDR2 reads FNYEAQ. The CDR3 spans 17 residues.

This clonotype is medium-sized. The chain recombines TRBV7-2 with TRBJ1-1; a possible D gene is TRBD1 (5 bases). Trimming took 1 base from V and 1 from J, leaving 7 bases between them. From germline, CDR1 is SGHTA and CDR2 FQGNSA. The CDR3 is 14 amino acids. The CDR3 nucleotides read TGTGCCAGCAGCTTAGGGGGGGGGAACACTGAAGCTTTCTTT. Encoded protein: CASSLGGGNTEAFF.

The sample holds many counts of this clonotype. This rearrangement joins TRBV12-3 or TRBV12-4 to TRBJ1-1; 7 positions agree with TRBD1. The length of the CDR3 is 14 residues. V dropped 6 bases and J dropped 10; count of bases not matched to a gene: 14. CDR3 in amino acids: CASRPKSDREGAFF. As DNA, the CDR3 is TGTGCCAGCAGGCCAAAATCAGACAGGGAAGGAGCTTTCTTT.

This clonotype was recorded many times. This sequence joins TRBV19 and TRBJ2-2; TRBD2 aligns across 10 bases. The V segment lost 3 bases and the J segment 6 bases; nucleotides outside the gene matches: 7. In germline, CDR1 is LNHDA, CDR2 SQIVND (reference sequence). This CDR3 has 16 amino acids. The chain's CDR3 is CASSIPASGSPGELFF. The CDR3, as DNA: TGTGCCAGTAGTATTCCCGCTAGCGGGAGCCCCGGGGAGCTGTTTTTT.

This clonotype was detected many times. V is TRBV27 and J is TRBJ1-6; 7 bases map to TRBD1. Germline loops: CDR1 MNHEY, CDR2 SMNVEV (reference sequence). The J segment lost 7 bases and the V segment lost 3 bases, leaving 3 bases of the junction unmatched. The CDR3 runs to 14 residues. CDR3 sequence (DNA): TGTGCCAGCAGTTTGGGACAGCCCAATTCACCCCTCCACTTT. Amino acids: CASSLGQPNSPLHF.

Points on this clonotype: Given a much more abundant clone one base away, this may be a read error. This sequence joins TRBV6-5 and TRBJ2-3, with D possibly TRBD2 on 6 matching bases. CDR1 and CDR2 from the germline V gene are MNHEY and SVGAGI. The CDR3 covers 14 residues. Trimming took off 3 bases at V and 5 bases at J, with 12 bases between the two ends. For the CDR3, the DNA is TGTGCCAGCAGTTATGCGGGACGGGAAGATACGCAGTATTTT. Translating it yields CASSYAGREDTQYF.

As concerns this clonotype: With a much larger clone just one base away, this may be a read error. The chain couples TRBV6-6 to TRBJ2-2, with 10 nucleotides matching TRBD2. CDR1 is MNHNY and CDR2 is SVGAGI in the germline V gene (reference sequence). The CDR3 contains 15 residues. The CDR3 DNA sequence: TGTGCCAGCGCAAGCGGGGGGGGGAACGCCGGGGAGCTGTTTTTT. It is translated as CASASGGGNAGELFF.

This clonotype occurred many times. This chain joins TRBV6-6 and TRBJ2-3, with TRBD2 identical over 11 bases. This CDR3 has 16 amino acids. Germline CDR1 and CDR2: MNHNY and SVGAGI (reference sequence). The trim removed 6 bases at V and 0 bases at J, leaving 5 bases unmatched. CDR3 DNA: TGTGCCAGCAGGGTCGTAGCGGGAGGGAGCACAGATACGCAGTATTTT. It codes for CASRVVAGGSTDTQYF.

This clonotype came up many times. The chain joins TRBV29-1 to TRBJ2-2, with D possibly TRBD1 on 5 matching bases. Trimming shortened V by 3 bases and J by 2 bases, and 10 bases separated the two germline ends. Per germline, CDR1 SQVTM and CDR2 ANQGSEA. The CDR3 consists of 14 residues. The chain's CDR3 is CSVDSQGNTGELFF. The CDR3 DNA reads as TGCAGCGTTGATTCCCAGGGAAACACCGGGGAGCTGTTTTTT.

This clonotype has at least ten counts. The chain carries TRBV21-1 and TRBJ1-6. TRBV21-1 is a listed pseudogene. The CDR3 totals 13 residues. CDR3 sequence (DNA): TGTGCCAGCAGCCGACTACAAAATTCACCCCTCCACTTT. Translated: CASSRLQNSPLHF.